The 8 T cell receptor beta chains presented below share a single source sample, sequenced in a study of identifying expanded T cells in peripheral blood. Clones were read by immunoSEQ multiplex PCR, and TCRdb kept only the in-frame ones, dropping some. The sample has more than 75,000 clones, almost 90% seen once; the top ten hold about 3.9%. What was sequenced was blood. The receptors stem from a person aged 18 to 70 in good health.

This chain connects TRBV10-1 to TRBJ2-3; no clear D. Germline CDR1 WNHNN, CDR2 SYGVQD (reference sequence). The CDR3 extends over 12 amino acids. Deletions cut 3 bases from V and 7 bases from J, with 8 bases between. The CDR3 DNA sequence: TGCGCCAGCAGTGAAGGACGTAATACGCAGTATTTT. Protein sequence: CASSEGRNTQYF.

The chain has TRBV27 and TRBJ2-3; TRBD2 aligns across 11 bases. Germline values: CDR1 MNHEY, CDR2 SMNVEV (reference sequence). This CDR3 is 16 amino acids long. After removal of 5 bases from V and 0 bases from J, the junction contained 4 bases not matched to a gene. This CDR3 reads CASSTRTSGSTDTQYF. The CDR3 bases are TGTGCCAGCAGTACCCGGACTAGCGGGAGCACAGATACGCAGTATTTT.

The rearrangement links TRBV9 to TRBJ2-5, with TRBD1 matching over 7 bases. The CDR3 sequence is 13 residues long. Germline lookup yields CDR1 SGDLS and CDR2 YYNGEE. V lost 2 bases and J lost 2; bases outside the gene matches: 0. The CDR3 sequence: CASSVGQQETQYF. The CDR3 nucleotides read TGTGCCAGCAGCGTGGGACAGCAAGAGACCCAGTACTTC.

The CDR3 DNA reads as TGTGCCAGCACAGAGACAGGGCCTAGCAATCAGCCCCAGCATTTT. It yields the protein CASTETGPSNQPQHF. This rearrangement joins TRBV28 to TRBJ1-5; 7 nucleotides match TRBD1. CDR1 and CDR2 from the germline V gene are MDHEN and SYDVKM. This CDR3 is 15 amino acids long. V lost 7 bases and J lost 0; bases outside the gene matches: 6.

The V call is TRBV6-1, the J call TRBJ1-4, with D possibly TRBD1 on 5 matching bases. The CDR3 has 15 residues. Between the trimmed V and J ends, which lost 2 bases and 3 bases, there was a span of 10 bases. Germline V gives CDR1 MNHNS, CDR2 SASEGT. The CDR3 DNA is TGTGCCAGCAGTGAAAGCGGGGGTCCTAATGAAAAACTGTTTTTT. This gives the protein CASSESGGPNEKLFF.

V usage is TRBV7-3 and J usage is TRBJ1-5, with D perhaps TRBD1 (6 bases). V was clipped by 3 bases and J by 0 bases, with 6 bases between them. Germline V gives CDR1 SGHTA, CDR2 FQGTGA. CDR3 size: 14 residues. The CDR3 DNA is TGTGCCAGCAGCTTGGGACATAGCAATCAGCCCCAGCATTTT. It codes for CASSLGHSNQPQHF.

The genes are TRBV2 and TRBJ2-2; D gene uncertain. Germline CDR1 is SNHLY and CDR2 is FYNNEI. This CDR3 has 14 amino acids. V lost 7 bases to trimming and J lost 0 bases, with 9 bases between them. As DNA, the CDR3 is TGTGCCAGCAACCGGATCACGAACACCGGGGAGCTGTTTTTT. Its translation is CASNRITNTGELFF.

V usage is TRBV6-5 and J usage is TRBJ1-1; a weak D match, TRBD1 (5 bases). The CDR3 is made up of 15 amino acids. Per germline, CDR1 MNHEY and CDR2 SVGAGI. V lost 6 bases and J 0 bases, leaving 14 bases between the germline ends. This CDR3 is CASSPGRFLNTEAFF. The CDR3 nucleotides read TGTGCCAGCAGCCCGGGACGATTCTTGAACACTGAAGCTTTCTTT.